The sequence of this T cell receptor beta chain was determined in a study of cytomegalovirus exposure and HLA in healthy donors. This clone appeared once. Its specificity is not known. Findings of the study overall: Overall, around 160 TCR beta chains were annotated as cytomegalovirus-associated.

Germline CDR1 is SGHRS and CDR2 is YFSETQ. The junction had 8 bases not matched to a gene; V was cut back by 6 bases and J by 4 bases. This CDR3 contains 14 residues. Repertoires were generated with immunoSEQ multiplex PCR, while TCRdb's copy carries only in-frame clones and drops some. Of some 230,000 clones in the sample, around 90% were seen once. While the first cohort had 700 or so subjects, the donors belonged to the separate validation cohort of 120 subjects. The TCR was taken from a young woman in good health and CMV-seronegative. V usage is TRBV5-1 and J usage is TRBJ2-5; 8 bases are shared with TRBD1. Sample: PBMCs. The CDR3 nucleotides read TGCGCCAGCATCGGGCAGGGGGCTCTAGAGACCCAGTACTTC. It translates to CASIGQGALETQYF.